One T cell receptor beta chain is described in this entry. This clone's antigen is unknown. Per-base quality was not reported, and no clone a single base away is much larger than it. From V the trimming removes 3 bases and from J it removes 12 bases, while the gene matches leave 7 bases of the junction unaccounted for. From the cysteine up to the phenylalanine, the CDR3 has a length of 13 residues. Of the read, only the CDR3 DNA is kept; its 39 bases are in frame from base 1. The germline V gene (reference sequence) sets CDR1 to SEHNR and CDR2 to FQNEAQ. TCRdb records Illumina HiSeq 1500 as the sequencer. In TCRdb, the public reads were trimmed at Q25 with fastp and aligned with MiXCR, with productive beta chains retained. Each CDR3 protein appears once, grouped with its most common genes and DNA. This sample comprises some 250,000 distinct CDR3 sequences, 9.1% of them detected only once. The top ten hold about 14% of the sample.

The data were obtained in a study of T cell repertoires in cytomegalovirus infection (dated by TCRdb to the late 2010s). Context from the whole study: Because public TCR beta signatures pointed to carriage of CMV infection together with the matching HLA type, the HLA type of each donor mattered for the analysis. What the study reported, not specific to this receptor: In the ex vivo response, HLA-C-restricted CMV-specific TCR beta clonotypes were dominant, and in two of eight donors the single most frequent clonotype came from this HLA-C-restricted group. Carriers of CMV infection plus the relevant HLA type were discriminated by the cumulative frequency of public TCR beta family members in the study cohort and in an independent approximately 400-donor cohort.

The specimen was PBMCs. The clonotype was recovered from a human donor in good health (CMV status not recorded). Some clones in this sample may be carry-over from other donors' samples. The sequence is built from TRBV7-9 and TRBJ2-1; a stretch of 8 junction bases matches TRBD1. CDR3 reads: CASSFNRGLAQFF. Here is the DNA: TGTGCCAGCAGCTTTAACAGGGGGTTGGCGCAGTTCTTC.